Reported below is one T cell receptor beta chain. Its antigen is unknown. TCRdb's copy holds only in-frame clones and misses some; the assay was immunoSEQ multiplex PCR. The table records 89,000 or so clones, approximately 89% of them present only once. The data were taken from a study of T cell responses to AZD1222 COVID-19 vaccine. Study findings and constraints: Among those given AZD1222, only five to seven were seropositive at baseline.

Trimming cost V 3 bases and J 0 bases, with 8 bases left between them. In germline, CDR1 is LGHDT, CDR2 YNNKEL (reference sequence). CDR3 length equals 15 residues. The J gene is TRBJ2-2, the V gene TRBV3-1 (or the pseudogene TRBV3-2), with D unclear. The TCR originated in an adult in good health. The sample consisted of peripheral blood, taken on day 0 of AZD1222 vaccination. The DNA for the CDR3 is TGTGCCAGCAGCCACTTCGACTCGAACACCGGGGAGCTGTTTTTT. Translation: CASSHFDSNTGELFF.